This T cell receptor (beta chain) came from a study of cytomegalovirus exposure and HLA in healthy donors. A multiplex PCR was run with 60 Vbeta primers and 13 Jbeta primers. TCRdb's table, derived via immunoSEQ multiplex PCR, lists solely in-frame clones and lacks some. The data show 100,000 or so clones, under 85% seen once. This clone appeared a single time. The same CDR3 arises from other DNA sequences in this sample as well. This CDR3 is built from 15 residues. Per germline, CDR1 MNHNS and CDR2 SASEGT. V lost 2 bases to trimming and J lost 4 bases; unmatched junction nucleotides: 2. Sequencing was done on a sample of PBMCs. The gene calls are TRBV6-1 and TRBJ2-3; the match to TRBD2 covers 11 bases. This TCR came from a man between 35 and 55 years old in good health and CMV-seronegative. Here the CDR3 reads CASSELAGGPDTQYF. The CDR3 DNA reads TGTGCCAGCAGTGAACTAGCGGGGGGCCCAGATACGCAGTATTTT.